The 10 T cell receptor beta chains reported below all come from one sample, sequenced in a study of cytomegalovirus exposure and HLA in healthy donors. Primers for the PCR totalled 60 Vbeta and 13 Jbeta. TCRdb's copy holds only in-frame clones and misses some; the assay was immunoSEQ multiplex PCR. The profile shows around 100,000 clones, about four fifths of them singletons. The sequenced sample consisted of PBMCs. These receptors were obtained from a man aged 35 to 55 in good health and CMV-seropositive.

The genes are TRBV6-1 and TRBJ1-1; TRBD1 might be the D (6 bases). The CDR3 loop spans 14 amino acids. Germline V lookup: CDR1 MNHNS, CDR2 SASEGT. Trimming left V 8 bases short and J 7 bases short, with 20 bases between. The CDR3: CASRRLRGGGEAFF. In DNA, the CDR3 is TGTGCCAGCCGAAGGCTCAGGGGCGGGGGTGAAGCTTTCTTT.

The genes are TRBV9 and TRBJ2-1; the D gene is possibly TRBD2 (6 bases). Per the germline V gene, CDR1 is SGDLS and CDR2 is YYNGEE. The CDR3 sequence is 13 residues long. The germline V and J ends were trimmed by 4 bases and 10 bases, with 15 bases remaining between them. CDR3 sequence (DNA): TGTGCCAGCAGCCCGACGTGGGGGGACGAGCAGTTCTTC. This codes for CASSPTWGDEQFF.

The chain couples TRBV5-1 to TRBJ2-1, with TRBD2 matching over 8 bases. Trimming cost V 4 bases and J 5 bases; bases outside gene matches: 2. The CDR3 runs to 13 residues. Germline V gene lookup returns CDR1 SGHRS and CDR2 YFSETQ. In DNA, the CDR3 is TGCGCCAGCAGCCCCGGGGGGGACAATGAGCAGTTCTTC. Its protein product is CASSPGGDNEQFF.

This sequence joins TRBV15 and TRBJ2-7; 9 nucleotides line up with TRBD1. The ends lost 4 bases at V and 6 bases at J; junction bases unmatched: 10. The CDR3 is 15 residues long. The germline CDR1 and CDR2 sequences are LNHNV and YYDKDF (reference sequence). The CDR3: CATSIQRGQGGEQYF. The CDR3 nucleotides read TGTGCCACCAGCATCCAAAGGGGACAGGGCGGCGAGCAGTACTTC.

For the CDR3, the DNA is TGCGCCAGCAGTGAAGGATCCTTGACAGGACCAAAGAGCACAGATACGCAGTATTTT. Translating gives CASSEGSLTGPKSTDTQYF. The V and J genes are TRBV10-1 and TRBJ2-3; TRBD1 might be the D (6 bases). The CDR3 runs to 19 residues. Trimming took 3 bases from V and 0 from J, leaving 22 bases between them. Germline CDR1 WNHNN, CDR2 SYGVQD (reference sequence).

This rearrangement joins TRBV18 to TRBJ1-5; D uncertain. The germline gives CDR1 KGHSH, CDR2 LQKENI. This CDR3 is built from 13 residues. V was clipped by 6 bases and J by 3 bases, with 9 bases between them. CDR3 coding DNA: TGTGCCAGCTCCCTGGGCGTCAATCAGCCCCAGCATTTT. Its translation: CASSLGVNQPQHF.

The chain has TRBV5-6 and TRBJ2-4, with TRBD1 identical over 7 bases. The CDR3 length is 15 residues. V lost 4 bases, J lost 0 bases, and 4 bases stayed unmatched. Germline CDR1 and CDR2: SGHDT and YYEEEE. This CDR3 reads CASSKGQLAKNIQYF. The CDR3 nucleotides read TGTGCCAGCAGCAAGGGACAGCTAGCCAAAAACATTCAGTACTTC.

This chain uses TRBV29-1 with TRBJ1-4, with 9 bases matching TRBD1. Per germline, CDR1 SQVTM and CDR2 ANQGSEA. The CDR3 is 12 amino acids. V lost 7 bases, J lost 8 bases, and 5 bases stayed unmatched. The CDR3 DNA sequence: TGCAGCGCTACAGGGGGCGACGAAAAACTGTTTTTT. Its translation is CSATGGDEKLFF.

V is TRBV7-9 and J is TRBJ2-7; 9 positions match TRBD1. This CDR3 has 14 amino acids. The V segment lost 5 bases and the J segment 6 bases; nucleotides outside the gene matches: 8. The germline gives CDR1 SEHNR, CDR2 FQNEAQ (reference sequence). The DNA of the CDR3 is TGTGCCAGCAGCACCACGGGACAGGGTGGCGAGCAGTACTTC. It translates to CASSTTGQGGEQYF. Looking up the rest from reference TRBV7-9 and TRBJ2-7 gives the full variable domain: DTGVSQNPRHKITKRGQNVTFRCDPISEHNRLYWYRQTLGQGPEFLTYFQNEAQLEKSRLLSDRFSAERPKGSFSTLEIQRTEQGDSAMYLCASSTTGQGGEQYFGPGTRLTVT.

The V gene is TRBV7-9, the J gene TRBJ1-1, with D unclear. The V end was cut by 6 bases, the J end by 6 bases, with 20 bases between. The CDR3 extends over 15 amino acids. Germline V lookup: CDR1 SEHNR, CDR2 FQNEAQ (reference sequence). The CDR3 DNA reads as TGTGCCAGCAGTCCACCGTTACCCTCAGGCGCTGAAGCTTTCTTT. Amino acids: CASSPPLPSGAEAFF.